What follows describes a single T cell receptor (beta chain). RNA was extracted with the RNeasy kit, and a quantity of roughly 0.5 to 1 ug was reverse transcribed using random hexamers. Coverage of TCR beta CDR3 amplification by immunoSEQ multiplex PCR extended to 54 Vbeta and 13 Jbeta. TCRdb reprocessed the immunoSEQ multiplex PCR reads via MiXCR and lists one record per CDR3 protein. The sample has some 26,000 distinct CDR3 sequences, about 95% seen once; the top ten hold around 0.27%. Sequencing of TCR beta was performed on blood CD8+ T cells and on blood CD4+ T cells. Healthy donors acted as controls, with matching for age and sex. The TEMRA cells underwent FACS enrichment, while the CD8+ and CD4+ T cells underwent negative isolation. These data belong to a study of CD8 T cells in Susac syndrome. Germline V gene lookup returns CDR1 SGHTA and CDR2 FQGNSA. This CDR3 has 15 residues. V shed 5 bases and J 7 bases; nucleotides not matched to a gene: 9.

The receptor was isolated from a human donor in good health. This rearrangement joins TRBV7-2 to TRBJ2-2, with 8 bases identical to TRBD1. The source material was CD8+ T cells from PBMCs. CDR3 DNA sequence: TGTGCCAGCAGCCTTTGGACAGGGCGGGGCGGGGAGCTGTTTTTT. Translation: CASSLWTGRGGELFF. Full variable domain (remainder filled in from reference TRBV7-2 and TRBJ2-2): GAGVSQSPSNKVTEKGKDVELRCDPISGHTALYWYRQSLGQGLEFLIYFQGNSAPDKSGLPSDRFSAERTGGSVSTLTIQRTQQEDSAVYLCASSLWTGRGGELFFGEGSRLTVL.